These 5 T cell receptor beta chains originate from one sample sequenced in a study of blood T cell repertoires in COVID-19 (dated by TCRdb to about 2020). Libraries were built with the immunoSEQ multiplex PCR assay. TCRdb took over this immuneACCESS table, retaining in-frame rearrangements with V and J assigned. Such tables are incomplete; in checked studies, under half of the missing clones stem from an unresolved V gene, and the remainder is unexplained. The sample table holds around 190,000 clones, of which 70% to 90% were seen once. Together, the top ten hold about 9% of the sample. Sequencing was done on a sample of PBMCs or T cells enriched from blood (not recorded which). These receptors all come from a man in his forties who had recovered from COVID-19.

The chain is built from TRBV4-2 and TRBJ1-4, with D tentatively TRBD1 (6 bases). V was clipped by 2 bases and J by 4 bases, with 11 bases between them. This CDR3 spans 15 amino acids. CDR1 is LGHNA and CDR2 is YNFKEQ in the germline V gene. The CDR3 coding sequence is TGTGCCAGCAGCCAATGGACAGCCCTTAATGAAAAACTGTTTTTT. This codes for CASSQWTALNEKLFF.

The V gene is TRBV30, the J gene TRBJ2-3; D remains ambiguous. Trimming removed 0 bases at V and 1 base at J, with 8 bases between. CDR1 is GTSNPN, CDR2 SVGIG, per germline (reference sequence). CDR3 length: 14 amino acids. CDR3 in amino acids: CAWSVPAGTDTQYF. CDR3 nucleotide sequence: TGTGCCTGGAGTGTACCTGCGGGCACAGATACGCAGTATTTT.

The V and J genes are TRBV5-4 and TRBJ2-6; 8 nucleotides agree with TRBD2. J gave up 0 bases and V 5 bases, and 13 bases lay outside the gene matches. This CDR3 is 19 amino acids long. The germline gives CDR1 SGHNT, CDR2 YYREEE (reference sequence). CDR3 sequence reads: CASSTGRGAPASGANVLTF. The DNA of the CDR3 is TGTGCCAGCAGTACCGGGCGGGGGGCCCCCGCCTCTGGGGCCAACGTCCTGACTTTC.

This rearrangement joins TRBV10-3 to TRBJ2-1; 13 bases agree with TRBD2. V was pared by 6 bases and J by 5 bases, with 16 bases of the junction left unmatched. This CDR3 contains 19 residues. The germline V gene has CDR1 ENHRY and CDR2 SYGVKD. The CDR3 region is CAIRSTGLAGDQRDNEQFF. CDR3 nucleotides: TGTGCCATCAGATCAACCGGACTAGCGGGAGATCAAAGGGACAATGAGCAGTTCTTC.

The chain employs TRBV9 and TRBJ1-2, with unresolved D. CDR3 length: 14 residues. V was trimmed by 1 base and J by 6 bases, leaving 13 bases between them. Germline-derived CDR1 and CDR2 are SGDLS and YYNGEE. CDR3 sequence: CASSVNSPGDGYTF. In DNA, the CDR3 is TGTGCCAGCAGCGTAAATTCACCCGGAGATGGCTACACCTTC.